This TCR beta chain was retrieved from a study of T cell responses to AZD1222 COVID-19 vaccine. The germline CDR1 and CDR2 sequences are MNHEY and SVGEGT. Trimming took off 5 bases at V and 2 bases at J, with 15 bases between the two ends. This CDR3 has 15 amino acids. Repertoires were generated with immunoSEQ multiplex PCR, while TCRdb's copy carries only in-frame clones and drops some. The repertoire holds under 150,000 clones, with approximately 90% as singletons. Details on this clone: Its antigen is not identified.

Study results and limitations: Across spike, vaccine-associated CD4 TCRs were found, dominant at 160-218 and 743-854. Rises in breadth and depth of Spike-specific TCRs came after two AZD1222 doses. Seropositive at baseline were only six AZD1222 recipients. Among the donors, most were white British and more were female, and clonal diversity was possibly underestimated.

This specimen consisted of peripheral blood, obtained 28 days after the second AZD1222 dose. The TCR originated in an adult who received the AZD1222 COVID-19 vaccine. V usage is TRBV6-2 or TRBV6-3 and J usage is TRBJ1-1, with D possibly matching TRBD1 (5 bases). The CDR3 loop is CASSRPRGSNTEAFF. The CDR3, as DNA: TGTGCCAGCAGTCGGCCGAGGGGTTCTAACACTGAAGCTTTCTTT.